This TCR beta chain was sequenced for a study of OX40 agonist ivuxolimab in advanced cancers. Whole-study context: People in dose escalation had one of these cancers: hepatocellular carcinoma, melanoma, renal cell or head and neck cancer. Study-level results: With doses of 0.1 to 3.0 mg/kg, CD4+ and CD8+ blood T cells had undergone clonal expansion by week 6. Fewer expanded clones were found on average in CD4+ than in CD8+ T cells.

Blood was sampled at baseline, cycle 4 day 1, and cycle 7 day 1. Regarding this clone: Its antigen is undetermined.

Profiling relied on immunoSEQ multiplex PCR, and the TCRdb table lists in-frame clones only, not all of them. Seen here are 50,000 to 70,000 clones, roughly 84% observed once, and the top ten hold roughly 0.6%. Trimming cost V 3 bases and J 0 bases, with 9 bases left between them. Germline CDR1 is SNHLY and CDR2 is FYNNEI. The CDR3 length is 15 residues. This chain uses TRBV2 with TRBJ2-4; D might be TRBD1 (5 bases). This clonotype was sampled from an adult with an advanced solid tumor such as melanoma, head and neck, liver or kidney cancer. This material consisted of CD4+ or CD8+ T cells sorted from blood, taken in a trial of the OX40 agonist ivuxolimab. The CDR3 DNA reads as TGTGCCAGCAGTGAGCAGGGCCTAGCCAAAAACATTCAGTACTTC. It specifies CASSEQGLAKNIQYF.